This is a list of T cell receptor beta chains from one sample in a study of early T cells in non-severe SARS-CoV-2 infection. TCRdb re-called the 5' RACE reads through MiXCR, storing one row per CDR3 protein. The repertoire has about 69,000 distinct CDR3 sequences, roughly 9.5% of them found once; the top ten carry about 5.6%. The sample comprised whole blood. The receptors were sampled from an adult who was a healthcare worker with PCR-confirmed SARS-CoV-2 infection or an uninfected control (not recorded which). Both conserved end residues are part of each CDR3. Each record gives: D gene, clone size, V gene, J gene, CDR3 protein, CDR3 DNA. D genes are given only for firm matches. Only some rows state a clone size, as once, few, many or a class for expanded clones.

D: TRBD2
size: few
V: TRBV7-2
J: TRBJ2-1
CDR3: CASSASGVPNEQFF
DNA: TGTGCCAGCAGCGCTAGCGGGGTTCCCAATGAGCAGTTCTTC

D: TRBD1
size: few
V: TRBV6-4
J: TRBJ2-1
CDR3: CATEGDRGSYNEQFF
DNA: TGTGCCACCGAGGGGGACAGGGGCTCCTACAATGAGCAGTTCTTC

D: TRBD2
size: few
V: TRBV4-2
J: TRBJ2-7
CDR3: CASSQAASGISISYEQYF
DNA: TGTGCCAGCAGCCAAGCTGCTAGCGGAATTAGCATCTCCTACGAGCAGTACTTC

D: -
size: -
V: TRBV14
J: TRBJ2-7
CDR3: CASSERESSYEQYF
DNA: TGTGCCAGCAGCGAGAGGGAGAGCTCCTACGAGCAGTACTTC

D: -
size: many
V: TRBV21-1
J: TRBJ1-5
CDR3: CASITGVRPYSNQPQHF
DNA: TGTGCCAGCATTACAGGGGTCCGCCCGTATAGCAATCAGCCCCAGCATTTT

D: -
size: -
V: TRBV29-1
J: TRBJ1-3
CDR3: CSVEDPEGSGNTIYF
DNA: TGCAGCGTTGAAGATCCGGAGGGTTCTGGAAACACCATATATTTT

D: -
size: many
V: TRBV11-2
J: TRBJ2-1
CDR3: CASSLEARDEQFF
DNA: TGTGCCAGCAGCTTAGAAGCTAGAGATGAGCAGTTCTTC

D: -
size: many
V: TRBV7-2
J: TRBJ1-4
CDR3: CASSLEVGTLQEKLFF
DNA: TGTGCCAGCAGCTTAGAAGTAGGGACGCTTCAGGAAAAACTGTTTTTT

D: -
size: many
V: TRBV10-2
J: TRBJ1-1
CDR3: CASRGGGGEAFF
DNA: TGCGCCAGCAGGGGAGGAGGAGGTGAAGCTTTCTTT

D: -
size: many
V: TRBV11-2
J: TRBJ2-6
CDR3: CASSSTEGANVLTF
DNA: TGTGCCAGCAGCTCCACTGAGGGGGCCAACGTCCTGACTTTC

D: -
size: -
V: TRBV7-2
J: TRBJ2-7
CDR3: CASSLGTAYEQYF
DNA: TGTGCCAGCAGCTTAGGGACAGCCTACGAGCAGTACTTC

D: -
size: many
V: TRBV2
J: TRBJ1-1
CDR3: CASSPLAGGLVGTEAFF
DNA: TGTGCCAGCAGCCCCCTAGCAGGTGGGTTAGTCGGCACTGAAGCTTTCTTT

D: -
size: few
V: TRBV14
J: TRBJ2-3
CDR3: CASSQVRLVDPTQYF
DNA: TGTGCCAGCAGCCAAGTAAGACTAGTGGACCCTACGCAGTATTTT

D: TRBD2
size: many
V: TRBV3-1
J: TRBJ2-1
CDR3: CASSQDFWSSGVSSYNEQFF
DNA: TGTGCCAGCAGCCAAGATTTTTGGTCTAGCGGGGTAAGCTCCTACAATGAGCAGTTCTTC

D: -
size: few
V: TRBV2
J: TRBJ1-6
CDR3: CASSKSRTNSPLHF
DNA: TGTGCCAGCAGTAAATCAAGAACAAATTCACCCCTCCACTTT

D: -
size: many
V: TRBV7-3
J: TRBJ2-4
CDR3: CASSLGGSKNIQYF
DNA: TGTGCCAGCAGCTTAGGGGGATCCAAAAACATTCAGTACTTC

D: -
size: -
V: TRBV29-1
J: TRBJ2-7
CDR3: CSVAGGRGAEQYF
DNA: TGCAGCGTTGCGGGGGGCAGGGGCGCCGAGCAGTACTTC